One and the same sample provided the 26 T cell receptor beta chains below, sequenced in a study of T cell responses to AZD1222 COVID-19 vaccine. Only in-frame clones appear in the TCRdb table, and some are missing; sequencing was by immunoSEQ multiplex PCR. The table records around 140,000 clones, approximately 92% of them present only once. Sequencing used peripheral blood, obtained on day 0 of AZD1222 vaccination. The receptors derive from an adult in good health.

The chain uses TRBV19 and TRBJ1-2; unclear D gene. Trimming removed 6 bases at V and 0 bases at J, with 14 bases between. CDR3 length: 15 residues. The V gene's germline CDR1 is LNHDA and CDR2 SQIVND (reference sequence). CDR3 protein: CASSPQQRANYGYTF. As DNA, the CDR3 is TGTGCCAGTAGCCCACAACAGAGAGCTAACTATGGCTACACCTTC.

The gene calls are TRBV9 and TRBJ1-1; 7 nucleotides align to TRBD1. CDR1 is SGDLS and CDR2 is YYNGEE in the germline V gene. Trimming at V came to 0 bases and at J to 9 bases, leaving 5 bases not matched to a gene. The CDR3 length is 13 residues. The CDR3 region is CASSVEGGQKAFF. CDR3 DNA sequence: TGTGCCAGCAGCGTAGAAGGGGGACAGAAAGCTTTCTTT.

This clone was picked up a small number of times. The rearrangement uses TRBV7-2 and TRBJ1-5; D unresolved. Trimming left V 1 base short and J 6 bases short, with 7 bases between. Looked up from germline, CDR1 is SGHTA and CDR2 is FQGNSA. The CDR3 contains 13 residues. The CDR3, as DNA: TGTGCCAGCAGCTTAGGGCGCGGTCAGCCCCAGCATTTT. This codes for CASSLGRGQPQHF. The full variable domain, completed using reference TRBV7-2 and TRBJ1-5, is GAGVSQSPSNKVTEKGKDVELRCDPISGHTALYWYRQSLGQGLEFLIYFQGNSAPDKSGLPSDRFSAERTGGSVSTLTIQRTQQEDSAVYLCASSLGRGQPQHFGDGTRLSIL.

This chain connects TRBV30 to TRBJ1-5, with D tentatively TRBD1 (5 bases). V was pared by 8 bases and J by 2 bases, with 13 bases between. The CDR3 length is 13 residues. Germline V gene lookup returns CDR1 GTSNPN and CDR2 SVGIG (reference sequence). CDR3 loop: CAGARAGNQPQHF. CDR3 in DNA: TGTGCCGGGGCCCGGGCGGGCAATCAGCCCCAGCATTTT.

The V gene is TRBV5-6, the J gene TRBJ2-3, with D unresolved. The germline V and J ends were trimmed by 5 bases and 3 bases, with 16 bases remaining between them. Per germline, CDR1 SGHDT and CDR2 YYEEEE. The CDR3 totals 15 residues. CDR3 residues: CASSQRAILTDTQYF. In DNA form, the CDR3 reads TGTGCCAGCAGTCAACGGGCGATTTTAACAGATACGCAGTATTTT.

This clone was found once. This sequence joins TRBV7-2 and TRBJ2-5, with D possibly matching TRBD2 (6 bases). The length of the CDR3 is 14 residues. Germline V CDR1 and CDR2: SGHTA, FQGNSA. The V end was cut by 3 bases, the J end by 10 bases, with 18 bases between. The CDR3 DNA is TGTGCCAGCAGCTTCCTGGCGGACCGGAGGGACCAGTACTTC. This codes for CASSFLADRRDQYF. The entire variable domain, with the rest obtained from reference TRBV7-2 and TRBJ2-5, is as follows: GAGVSQSPSNKVTEKGKDVELRCDPISGHTALYWYRQSLGQGLEFLIYFQGNSAPDKSGLPSDRFSAERTGGSVSTLTIQRTQQEDSAVYLCASSFLADRRDQYFGPGTRLLVL.

CDR3 in amino acids: CASSWTGGSDGYTF. CDR3 coding DNA: TGTGCCAGCAGCTGGACAGGGGGCAGCGATGGCTACACCTTC. The chain has TRBV5-5 and TRBJ1-2, with TRBD1 matching 11 bases. Losses at the gene ends were 3 bases for V and 6 bases for J; bases not matched to a gene: 4. From germline, CDR1 is SGHKS and CDR2 YYEKEE (reference sequence). The CDR3 is 14 amino acids.

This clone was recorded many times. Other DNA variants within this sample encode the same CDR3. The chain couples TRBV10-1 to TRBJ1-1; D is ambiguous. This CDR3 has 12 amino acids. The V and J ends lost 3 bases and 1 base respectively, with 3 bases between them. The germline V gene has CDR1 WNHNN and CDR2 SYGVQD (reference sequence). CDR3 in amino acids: CASSDKNTEAFF. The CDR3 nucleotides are TGCGCCAGCAGTGACAAGAACACTGAAGCTTTCTTT.

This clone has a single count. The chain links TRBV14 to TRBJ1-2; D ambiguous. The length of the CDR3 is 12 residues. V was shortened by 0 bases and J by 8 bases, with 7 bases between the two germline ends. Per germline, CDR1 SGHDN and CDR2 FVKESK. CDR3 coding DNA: TGTGCCAGCAGCCAAGACATACGGGGCTACACCTTC. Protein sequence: CASSQDIRGYTF.

DNA for the CDR3: TGTGCCAGCAGAGAGGGTGTTTCGAACACTGAAGCTTTCTTT. It specifies CASREGVSNTEAFF. The V gene is TRBV6-5, the J gene TRBJ1-1; D call uncertain. V lost 6 bases, J lost 1 base, and 12 bases lay in between. Per germline, CDR1 MNHEY and CDR2 SVGAGI. The CDR3 is 14 amino acids.

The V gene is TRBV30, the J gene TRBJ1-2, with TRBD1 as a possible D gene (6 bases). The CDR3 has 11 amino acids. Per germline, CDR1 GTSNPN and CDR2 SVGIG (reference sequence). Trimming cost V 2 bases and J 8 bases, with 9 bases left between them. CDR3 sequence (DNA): TGTGCCTGGAGTCCGGGGGCCGGCTACACCTTC. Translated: CAWSPGAGYTF. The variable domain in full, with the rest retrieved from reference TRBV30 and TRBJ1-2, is SQTIHQWPATLVQPVGSPLSLECTVEGTSNPNLYWYRQAAGRGLQLLFYSVGIGQISSEVPQNLSASRPQDRQFILSSKKLLLSDSGFYLCAWSPGAGYTFGSGTRLTVV.

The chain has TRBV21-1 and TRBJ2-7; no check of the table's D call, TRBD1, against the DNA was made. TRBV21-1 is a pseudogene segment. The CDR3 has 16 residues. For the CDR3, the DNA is TGTGCCAGCAGCAAAGTAAGACAGGGAAGCTCCTACGAGCAGTACTTC. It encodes CASSKVRQGSSYEQYF.

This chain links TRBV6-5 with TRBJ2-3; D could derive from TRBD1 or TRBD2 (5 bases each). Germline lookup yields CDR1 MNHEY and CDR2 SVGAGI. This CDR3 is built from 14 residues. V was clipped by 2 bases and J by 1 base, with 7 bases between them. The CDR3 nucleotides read TGTGCCAGCAGTTACCGGGACGGCACAGATACGCAGTATTTT. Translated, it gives CASSYRDGTDTQYF.

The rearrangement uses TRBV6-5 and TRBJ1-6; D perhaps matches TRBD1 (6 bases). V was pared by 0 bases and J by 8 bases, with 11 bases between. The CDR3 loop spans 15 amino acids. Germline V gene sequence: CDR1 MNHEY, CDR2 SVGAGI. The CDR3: CASSYSGGGDSPLHF. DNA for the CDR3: TGTGCCAGCAGTTACTCAGGGGGTGGGGATTCACCCCTCCACTTT.

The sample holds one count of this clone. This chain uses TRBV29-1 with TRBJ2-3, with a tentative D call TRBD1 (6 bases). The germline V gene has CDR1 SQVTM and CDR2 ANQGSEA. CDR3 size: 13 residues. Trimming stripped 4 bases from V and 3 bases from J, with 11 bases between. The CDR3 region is CSVVGRGTDTQYF. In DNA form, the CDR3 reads TGCAGCGTTGTCGGCAGGGGAACAGATACGCAGTATTTT.

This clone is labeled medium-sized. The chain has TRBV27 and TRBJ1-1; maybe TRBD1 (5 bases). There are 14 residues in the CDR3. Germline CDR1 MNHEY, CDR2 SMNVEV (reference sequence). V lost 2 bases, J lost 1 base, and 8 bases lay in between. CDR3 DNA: TGTGCCAGCAGTTTACAGGGAGGGAACACTGAAGCTTTCTTT. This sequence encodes CASSLQGGNTEAFF.

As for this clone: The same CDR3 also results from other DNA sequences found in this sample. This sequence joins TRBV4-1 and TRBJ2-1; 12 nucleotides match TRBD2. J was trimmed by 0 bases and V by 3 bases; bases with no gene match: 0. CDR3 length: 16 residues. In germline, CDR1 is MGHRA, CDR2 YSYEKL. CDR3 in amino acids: CASSQTSGSSYNEQFF. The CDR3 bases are TGCGCCAGCAGCCAGACTAGCGGGAGCTCCTACAATGAGCAGTTCTTC.

CDR3 sequence (DNA): TGTGCCAGCTTTGACTTCAACACCGGGGAGCTGTTTTTT. Residues: CASFDFNTGELFF. The chain joins TRBV28 to TRBJ2-2, with D unclear. Between the trimmed V and J ends, which lost 8 bases and 2 bases, there was a span of 9 bases. The CDR3 is made up of 13 amino acids. Germline assignment: CDR1 MDHEN and CDR2 SYDVKM.

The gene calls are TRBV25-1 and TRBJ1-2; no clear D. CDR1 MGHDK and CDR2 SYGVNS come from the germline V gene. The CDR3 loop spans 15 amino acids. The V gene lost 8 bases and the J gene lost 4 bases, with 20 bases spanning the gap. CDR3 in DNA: TGTGCCAGCTCTCCCTGGGAGGGAGTAGGCTATGGCTACACCTTC. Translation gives CASSPWEGVGYGYTF.

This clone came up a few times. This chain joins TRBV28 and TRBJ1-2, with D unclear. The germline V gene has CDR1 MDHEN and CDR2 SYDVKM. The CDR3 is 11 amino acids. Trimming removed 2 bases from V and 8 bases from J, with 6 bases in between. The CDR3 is CASSLGFGYTF. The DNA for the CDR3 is TGTGCCAGCAGTTTAGGGTTCGGCTACACCTTC.

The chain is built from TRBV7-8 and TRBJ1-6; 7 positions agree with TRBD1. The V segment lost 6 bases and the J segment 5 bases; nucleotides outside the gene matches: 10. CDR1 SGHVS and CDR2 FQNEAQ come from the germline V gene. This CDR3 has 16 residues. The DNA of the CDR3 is TGTGCCAGCAGACCTGACAGGGTCCCTAATAATTCACCCCTCCACTTT. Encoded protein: CASRPDRVPNNSPLHF.

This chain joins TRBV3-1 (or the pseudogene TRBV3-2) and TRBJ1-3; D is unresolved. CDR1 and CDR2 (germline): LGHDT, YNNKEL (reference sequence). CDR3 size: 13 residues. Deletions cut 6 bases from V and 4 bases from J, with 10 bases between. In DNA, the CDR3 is TGTGCCAGCAGTCCAAGTGTAGGAAACACCATATATTTT. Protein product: CASSPSVGNTIYF.

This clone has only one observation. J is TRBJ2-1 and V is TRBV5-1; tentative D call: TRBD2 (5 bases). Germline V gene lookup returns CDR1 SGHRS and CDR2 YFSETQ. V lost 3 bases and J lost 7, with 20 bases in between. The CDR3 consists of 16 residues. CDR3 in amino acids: CASSWRGGAGQNEQFF. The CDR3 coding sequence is TGCGCCAGCAGCTGGAGAGGCGGCGCGGGCCAAAATGAGCAGTTCTTC. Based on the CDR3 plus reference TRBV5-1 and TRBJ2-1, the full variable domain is KAGVTQTPRYLIKTRGQQVTLSCSPISGHRSVSWYQQTPGQGLQFLFEYFSETQRNKGNFPGRFSGRQFSNSRSEMNVSTLELGDSALYLCASSWRGGAGQNEQFFGPGTRLTVL.

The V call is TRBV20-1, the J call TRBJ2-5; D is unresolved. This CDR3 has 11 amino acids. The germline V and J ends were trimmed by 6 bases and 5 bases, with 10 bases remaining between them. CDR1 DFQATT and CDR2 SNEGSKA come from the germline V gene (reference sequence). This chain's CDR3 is CSASRPETQYF. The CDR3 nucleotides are TGCAGTGCCAGTAGACCGGAGACCCAGTACTTC.

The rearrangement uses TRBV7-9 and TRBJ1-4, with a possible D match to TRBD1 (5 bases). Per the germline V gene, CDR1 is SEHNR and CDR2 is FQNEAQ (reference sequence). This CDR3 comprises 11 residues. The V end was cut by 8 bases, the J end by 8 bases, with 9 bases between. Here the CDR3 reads CASGPGEKLFF. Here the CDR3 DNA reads TGTGCCAGCGGTCCAGGGGAAAAACTGTTTTTT.

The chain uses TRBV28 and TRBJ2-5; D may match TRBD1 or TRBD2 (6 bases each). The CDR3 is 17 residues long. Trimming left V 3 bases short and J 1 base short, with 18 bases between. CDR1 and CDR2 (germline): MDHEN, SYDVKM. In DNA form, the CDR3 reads TGTGCCAGCAGTTTGGGACCGGGGGCAGGTGCCCAAGAGACCCAGTACTTC. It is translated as CASSLGPGAGAQETQYF.